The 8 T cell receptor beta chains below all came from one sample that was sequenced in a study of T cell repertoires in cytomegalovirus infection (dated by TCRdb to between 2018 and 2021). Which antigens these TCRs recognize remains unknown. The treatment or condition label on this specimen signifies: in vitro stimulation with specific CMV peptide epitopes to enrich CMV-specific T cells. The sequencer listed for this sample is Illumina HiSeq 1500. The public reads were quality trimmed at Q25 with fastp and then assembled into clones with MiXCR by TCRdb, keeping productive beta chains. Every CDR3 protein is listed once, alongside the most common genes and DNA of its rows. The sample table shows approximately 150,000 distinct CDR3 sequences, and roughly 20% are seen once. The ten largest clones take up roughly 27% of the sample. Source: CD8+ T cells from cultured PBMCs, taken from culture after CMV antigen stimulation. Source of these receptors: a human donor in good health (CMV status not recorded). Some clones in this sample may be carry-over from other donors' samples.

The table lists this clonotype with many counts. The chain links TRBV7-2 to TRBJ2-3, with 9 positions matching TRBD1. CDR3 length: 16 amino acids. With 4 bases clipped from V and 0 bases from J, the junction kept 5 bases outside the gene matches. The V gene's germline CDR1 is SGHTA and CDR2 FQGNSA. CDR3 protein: CASSSRGQGSTDTQYF. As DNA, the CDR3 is TGTGCCAGCAGCTCCCGAGGACAGGGGAGCACAGATACGCAGTATTTT.

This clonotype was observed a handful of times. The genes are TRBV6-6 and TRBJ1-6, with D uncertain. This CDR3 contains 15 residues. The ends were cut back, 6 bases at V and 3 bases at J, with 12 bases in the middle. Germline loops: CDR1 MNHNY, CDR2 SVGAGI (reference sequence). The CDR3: CASSPRDYYNSPLHF. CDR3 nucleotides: TGTGCCAGCAGCCCTAGGGATTACTATAATTCACCCCTCCACTTT.

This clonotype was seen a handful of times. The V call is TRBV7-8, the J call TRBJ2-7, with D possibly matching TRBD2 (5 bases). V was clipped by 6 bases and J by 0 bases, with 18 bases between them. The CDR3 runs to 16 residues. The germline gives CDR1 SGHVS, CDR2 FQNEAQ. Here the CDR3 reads CASSPRGPLASYEQYF. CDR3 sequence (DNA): TGTGCCAGCAGTCCTAGAGGCCCGCTAGCCTCCTACGAGCAGTACTTC.

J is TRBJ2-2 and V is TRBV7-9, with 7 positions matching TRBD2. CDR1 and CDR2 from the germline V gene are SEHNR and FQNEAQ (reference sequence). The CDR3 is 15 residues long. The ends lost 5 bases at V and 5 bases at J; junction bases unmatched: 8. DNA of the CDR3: TGTGCCAGCAGCGGAGGACTAGGGGATACCGGGGAGCTGTTTTTT. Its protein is CASSGGLGDTGELFF.

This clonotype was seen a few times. In DNA, the CDR3 is TGCGCCAGCAGCGGCAGGGTACCGGGAACTGAAGCTTTCTTT. Its translation: CASSGRVPGTEAFF. V is TRBV4-1 and J is TRBJ1-1; maybe TRBD1 (5 bases). Germline-derived CDR1 and CDR2 are MGHRA and YSYEKL. The CDR3 totals 14 residues. Between the trimmed V and J ends, which lost 5 bases and 5 bases, there was a span of 15 bases.

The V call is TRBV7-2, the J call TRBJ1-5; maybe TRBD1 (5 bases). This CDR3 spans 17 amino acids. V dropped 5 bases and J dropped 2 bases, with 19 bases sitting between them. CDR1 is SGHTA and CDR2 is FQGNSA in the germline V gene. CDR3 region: CASSLNFLEGGNQPQHF. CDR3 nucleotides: TGTGCCAGCAGCCTTAACTTTTTAGAAGGGGGCAATCAGCCCCAGCATTTT.

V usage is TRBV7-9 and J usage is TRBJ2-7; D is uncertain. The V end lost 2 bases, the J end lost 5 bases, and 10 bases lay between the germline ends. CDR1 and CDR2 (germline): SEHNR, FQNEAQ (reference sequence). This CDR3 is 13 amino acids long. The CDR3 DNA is TGTGCCAGCAGCTTATTAAGGCTTGACGAGCAGTACTTC. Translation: CASSLLRLDEQYF. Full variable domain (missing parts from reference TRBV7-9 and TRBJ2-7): DTGVSQNPRHKITKRGQNVTFRCDPISEHNRLYWYRQTLGQGPEFLTYFQNEAQLEKSRLLSDRFSAERPKGSFSTLEIQRTEQGDSAMYLCASSLLRLDEQYFGPGTRLTVT.

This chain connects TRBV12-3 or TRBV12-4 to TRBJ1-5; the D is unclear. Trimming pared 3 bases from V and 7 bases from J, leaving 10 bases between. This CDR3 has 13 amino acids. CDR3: CASSFDMGQPQHF. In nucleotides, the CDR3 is TGTGCCAGCAGTTTTGACATGGGGCAGCCCCAGCATTTT.